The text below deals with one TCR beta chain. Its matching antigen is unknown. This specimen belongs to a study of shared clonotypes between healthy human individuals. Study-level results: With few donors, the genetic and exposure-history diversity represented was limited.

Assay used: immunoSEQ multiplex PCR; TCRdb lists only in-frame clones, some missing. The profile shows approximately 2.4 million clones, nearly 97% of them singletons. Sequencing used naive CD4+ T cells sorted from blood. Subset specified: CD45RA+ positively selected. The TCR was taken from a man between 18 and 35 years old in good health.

The CDR3 spells CASSLWVSGNTIYF. CDR3 bases: TGTGCCAGCAGTTTATGGGTCTCTGGAAACACCATATATTTT. The genes are TRBV28 and TRBJ1-3; no firm D call. The CDR3 spans 14 residues. Deletions cut 0 bases from V and 0 bases from J, with 3 bases between. Germline lookup yields CDR1 MDHEN and CDR2 SYDVKM.